This T cell receptor (beta chain) was sequenced for a study of blood T cells in healthy people across ages. This CDR3 spans 12 amino acids. V lost 9 bases and J lost 4, with 14 bases in between. Staff drew around 10 milliliters of peripheral blood from each donor. A second roughly 6 to 11 cycle PCR used barcoded and J-beta primers. Each CDR3 protein gets one entry after TCRdb re-called the 5' RACE reads with MiXCR. Of 270,000 or so distinct CDR3 sequences detected, less than 30% appear once; the ten largest clones hold roughly 30%. This clonotype showed up just once. The sequence derives from a woman in her seventies in good health. Sequencing was carried out using blood. The chain combines TRBV5-7 with TRBJ2-7; D is uncertain. TRBV5-7 is an ORF; its function is uncertain. The CDR3 region is CATRPGEYEQYF. The CDR3 nucleotides read TGTGCCACCCGCCCGGGTGAATACGAGCAGTACTTC.